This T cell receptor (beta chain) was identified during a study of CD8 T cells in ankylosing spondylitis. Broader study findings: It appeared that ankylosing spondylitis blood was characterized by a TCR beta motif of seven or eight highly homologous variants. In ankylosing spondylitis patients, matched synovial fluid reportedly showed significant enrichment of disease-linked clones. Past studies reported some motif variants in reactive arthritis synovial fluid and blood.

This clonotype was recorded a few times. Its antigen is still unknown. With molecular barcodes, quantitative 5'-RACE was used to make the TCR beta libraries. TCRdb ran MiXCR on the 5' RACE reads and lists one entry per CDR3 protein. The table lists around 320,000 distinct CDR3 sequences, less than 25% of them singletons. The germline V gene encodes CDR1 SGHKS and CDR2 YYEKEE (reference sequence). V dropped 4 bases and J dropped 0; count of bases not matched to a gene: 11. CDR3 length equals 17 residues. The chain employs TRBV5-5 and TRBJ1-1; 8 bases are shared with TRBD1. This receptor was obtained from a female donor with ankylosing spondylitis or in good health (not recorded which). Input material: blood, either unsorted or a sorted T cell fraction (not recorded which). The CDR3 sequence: CASSLSGGLVMNTEAFF. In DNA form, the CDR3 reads TGTGCCAGCAGCCTTTCAGGGGGCCTAGTCATGAACACTGAAGCTTTCTTT.